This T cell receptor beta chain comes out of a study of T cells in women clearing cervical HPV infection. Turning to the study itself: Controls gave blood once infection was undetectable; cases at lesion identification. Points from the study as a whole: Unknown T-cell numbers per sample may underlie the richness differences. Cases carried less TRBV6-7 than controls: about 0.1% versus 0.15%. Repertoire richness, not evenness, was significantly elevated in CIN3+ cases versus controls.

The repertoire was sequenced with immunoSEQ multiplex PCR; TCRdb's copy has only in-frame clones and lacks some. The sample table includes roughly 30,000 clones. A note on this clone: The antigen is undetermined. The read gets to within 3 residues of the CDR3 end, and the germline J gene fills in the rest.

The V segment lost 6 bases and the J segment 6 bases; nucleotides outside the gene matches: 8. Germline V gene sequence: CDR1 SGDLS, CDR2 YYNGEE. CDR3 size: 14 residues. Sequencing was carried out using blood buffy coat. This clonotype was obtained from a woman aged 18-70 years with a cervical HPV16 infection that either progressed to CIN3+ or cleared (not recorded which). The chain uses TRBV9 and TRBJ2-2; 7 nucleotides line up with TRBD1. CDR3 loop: CASNSGTVAGELFF. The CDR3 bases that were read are TGTGCCAGCAACTCCGGGACAGTGGCCGGGGAG.